What follows describes a single T cell receptor (beta chain). The sample is drawn from a study of monozygotic twins with inflammatory bowel disease. TCRdb re-called the 5' RACE reads and shows each CDR3 protein once, DNA omitted. In total, the table holds some 150,000 distinct CDR3 sequences. Germline CDR1 LGHNT, CDR2 FRNRAP. The CDR3 runs to 13 residues. Sample: blood. V gene TRBV12-5 combines with J gene TRBJ2-3. This TCR was recovered from a human donor with ulcerative colitis or Crohn's disease, or a healthy co-twin of an affected twin (not recorded which). CDR3: CASGLVLEDTQYF.